The subject of this entry is one T cell receptor (beta chain). It has no known antigen specificity. No per-base quality is available; no much larger clone lies one base away. Other DNA sequences in the sample encode the same CDR3. This sample stems from a study of T cells in narcolepsy (dated by TCRdb to 2016 to 2018). Regarding the complete study: Healthy control donors were enrolled in the study alongside patients who had narcolepsy type 1 or type 2 (NT1, NT2). The study sought autoreactive T cells targeting hypocretin neuron self-antigens (hypocretin, TRIB2) in narcolepsy patients, using TCR Vbeta sequencing to track clonotypes in blood and CSF.

Beyond this particular receptor, the publication reports: Autoreactive clonotypes were reported to be detected serially in the blood of the same patients and of different patients, but not in the blood of healthy controls. Plots that compared CSF and blood CD4+ T cell clonotypes from the same patient highlighted HCRT-specific and TRIB2-specific autoreactive clonotypes.

Libraries were prepared through the immunoSEQ multiplex PCR assay. What TCRdb holds here is the immuneACCESS table cut down to in-frame rearrangements. Part of the clones is not present; checked against another copy, under half of the missing clones reflect an unresolved V gene, and the others are unexplained. Counted in this sample were approximately 8,100 clones; more than 55% of them appeared once. About a fifth of the sample is held by the ten biggest clonotypes. The CDR3 has 15 amino acids, counting the end cysteine and phenylalanine. Here the CDR3 DNA is all that survives: 45 bases in frame from base 1. CDR1 and CDR2 were assigned from the germline V gene as SGHDT and YYEEEE. The germline V end is reduced by 4 bases and the J end by 2 bases; junction bases left unmatched: 6. For TCR Vbeta sequencing and comparison with CSF CD8+ T cells, memory CD8+ T cells were sorted ex vivo from patient blood.

This TCR was sampled from a human donor with narcolepsy. Rearrangement joined TRBV5-6 to TRBJ2-3, with 8 central nucleotides matching TRBD2. What was sequenced was CD45RA- memory CD8+ T cells from PBMCs. Explained via the paper, the cell subset or site label denotes: memory T cells sorted ex vivo from peripheral blood. The DNA is TGTGCCAGCAGCCCGGGCGGGGGGAACACAGATACGCAGTATTTT. Its protein reads: CASSPGGGNTDTQYF.